A single T cell receptor (beta chain) is shown here with its context. Antigen unknown. Regarding donors, all were healthy bone marrow donors. This CDR3 spans 13 amino acids. V was shortened by 2 bases and J by 8 bases, with 9 bases between the two germline ends. CDR1 MNHNY and CDR2 SVGAGI come from the germline V gene (reference sequence). The sample comes from a study of cytomegalovirus exposure and HLA in healthy donors. PCR employed 60 Vbeta and 13 Jbeta primers. As originally analysed: Unique TCR beta chains totaled some 80 million in a later count, with roughly 10 million of them shared. The repertoire was sequenced with immunoSEQ multiplex PCR; TCRdb's copy has only in-frame clones and lacks some. V, J and clone size are those of that table, while D and trimming were read from the DNA. Of tens of thousands of clones in the sample, roughly 74% were seen once. Study-wide points: The analysis excluded some indistinguishable V segments, including TRBV6-2 and TRBV6-3. The records held CMV serostatus as the only immune exposure information.

Source material: PBMCs. The chain couples TRBV6-6 to TRBJ1-4; D unresolved. This TCR came from a man in his forties or fifties in good health and CMV-seronegative. The CDR3 sequence: CASSYRDGEKLFF. The CDR3 DNA reads TGTGCCAGCAGTTACCGCGACGGGGAAAAACTGTTTTTT.